The source of this T cell receptor (beta chain) is a study of neurological immune-mediated disorders. General observations from the study: The most TCR clonal expansion was seen in HTLV-1-associated myelopathy, whereas the least was seen in multiple sclerosis, below the level in healthy controls.

Synthesis of cDNA was accomplished via 5'RACE employing 10-nucleotide random UMIs. In TCRdb, the 5' RACE reads were re-called with MiXCR into one record per CDR3 protein. The table has some 38,000 distinct CDR3 sequences, less than 5% seen once. This clonotype was recorded many times. Its specificity is unknown. The CDR3 contains 12 residues. V was trimmed by 6 bases and J by 8 bases, leaving 13 bases between them. Germline V gene lookup returns CDR1 SQVTM and CDR2 ANQGSEA. The clonotype comes from a man under 40 with multiple sclerosis. This chain joins TRBV29-1 and TRBJ1-4, with D possibly matching TRBD1 (6 bases). The sequencing input was PBMCs. Written as DNA, the CDR3 is TGCAGCGTGAGACGGACAGAGGAAAAACTGTTTTTT. Its protein is CSVRRTEEKLFF. Complete variable domain (other parts from reference TRBV29-1 and TRBJ1-4): SAVISQKPSRDICQRGTSLTIQCQVDSQVTMMFWYRQQPGQSLTLIATANQGSEATYESGFVIDKFPISRPNLTFSTLTVSNMSPEDSSIYLCSVRRTEEKLFFGSGTQLSVL.